These 2 T cell receptor beta chains came from one sample sequenced in a study of ipilimumab plus nivolumab after autologous stem cell transplantation. This table comes from immunoSEQ multiplex PCR, and its TCRdb copy is limited to in-frame clones, with some not included. The top ten clones hold roughly 6.8% of a sample with around 19,000 clones, around 85% of them seen once. Here the sequenced sample was PBMCs, taken in a trial of ipilimumab plus nivolumab as post-transplant consolidation. These receptors were collected from a male donor with diffuse large B-cell lymphoma.

This chain links TRBV9 with TRBJ2-5; D is undetermined. The CDR3 totals 13 residues. CDR1 and CDR2 from the germline V gene are SGDLS and YYNGEE. The V gene lost 4 bases and the J gene lost 5 bases, with 12 bases spanning the gap. CDR3 loop: CASSSEPPETQYF. The CDR3 DNA reads TGTGCCAGCAGCTCGGAGCCACCCGAGACCCAGTACTTC.

This clone turned up a few times. This chain uses TRBV19 with TRBJ1-5; 9 nucleotides line up with TRBD1. With 4 bases clipped from V and 6 bases from J, the junction kept 4 bases outside the gene matches. The CDR3 is 14 residues long. Germline CDR1 and CDR2: LNHDA and SQIVND (reference sequence). CDR3 sequence reads: CASSTGTGSQPQHF. DNA of the CDR3: TGTGCCAGTAGTACAGGGACAGGGAGTCAGCCCCAGCATTTT.